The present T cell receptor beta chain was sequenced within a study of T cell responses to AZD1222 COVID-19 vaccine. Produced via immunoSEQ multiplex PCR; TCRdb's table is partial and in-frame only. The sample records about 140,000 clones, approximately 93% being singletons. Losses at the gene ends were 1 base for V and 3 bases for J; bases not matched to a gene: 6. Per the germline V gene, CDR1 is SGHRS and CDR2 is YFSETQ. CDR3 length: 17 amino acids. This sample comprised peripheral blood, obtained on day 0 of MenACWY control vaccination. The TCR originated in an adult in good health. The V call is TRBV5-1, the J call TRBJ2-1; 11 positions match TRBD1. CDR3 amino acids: CASSLNPDRGHYNEQFF. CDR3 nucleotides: TGCGCCAGCAGCTTGAACCCGGACAGGGGGCACTACAATGAGCAGTTCTTC.